The entry below describes one T cell receptor beta chain. The clone's antigen remains unknown. No qualities accompany the bases; no much larger clone lies one base away. This sample also contains other DNA sequences that code for the same CDR3. The cohort consisted of 670 or so healthy bone marrow donors. At the time of sampling, all cohort members were nominally healthy, though unrecorded immune exposures were likely present. The donor was CMV seropositive and belonged to the group of more than 250 seropositive cohort members. A peripheral blood sample was provided by each donor, and peripheral blood mononuclear cells were used for TCR beta sequencing. Genomic DNA was extracted from the blood cell samples with the Qiagen DNeasy Blood Extraction Kit. These data originate in a study of cytomegalovirus exposure and HLA in healthy donors (dated by TCRdb to about 2017). About the full investigation: According to an earlier analysis of 587 of the donors, about 180 million T cells yielded 120 million or so unique TCR beta sequences and around 280 Gb of sequence data. Roughly 310 gigabases of sequencing data and around 87 million unique TCR sequences were included in an early release covering about 700 HLA-typed donors. The genetic ancestry cluster associated with self-reported Caucasian donors included roughly four fifths of the approximately 430 genotyped donors. The study aimed to test whether cataloging public T cell receptors could reveal signatures of past pathogen exposure. Using immunosequencing, the study profiled T cell repertoires from 550 to 750 subjects and related those repertoires to cytomegalovirus serostatus. Along with the roughly 610-subject first cohort, a separate validation cohort of over a hundred different subjects was used. To predict cytomegalovirus infection status, the study combined high-throughput TCR immunosequencing, statistical association of individual TCRs with disease status, and machine learning. A later analysis re-analyzed previously published TCR beta repertoires from approximately 670 donors and added high-resolution HLA genotyping to study TCR occurrence patterns. The later analysis used no new phenotypic data to find candidate immune exposures, relying instead on TCR beta sequences and their occurrence across donors. An earlier analysis of around 540 of the donors applied high-throughput TCR beta sequencing to assess whether each TCR beta V gene segment acted as functional or pseudogenic. Donor age, sex, ethnicity and CMV serostatus were compiled alongside the repertoire data. Genome-wide SNP genotypes for about 55% of the roughly 670 donors were used in a later genetic analysis, which treated that subset as a discovery cohort. Every discovery cohort repertoire had been produced on one sequencing platform. Both class I and class II loci were covered by HLA typing, at four-digit resolution. The number of donors typed differed by locus, with 629-630 for A, B, C, DRB1 and DQB1, around 560 for DQA1, about 610 for DPA1, and 400 to 490 for DPB1. Because of strong linkage in the cohort, roughly five DR-DQ haplotypes were treated as single units for association and clustering. Across about 370 genotyped donors of the cohort, an average of about 220,000 unique TCR beta nucleotide sequences per donor were sequenced, and about a sixth of those sequences were non-productive.

The paper's findings and limits, for the study overall: Compared with the approximately 700-donor mean, donors in an Asian-associated ancestry cluster had fewer N-insertions in productive TCRs, according to a later genetic analysis. An earlier analysis of 587 of the donors showed that most TCR beta V segments appeared in productive rearrangements either about 90% or about 30% of the time, which broadly matched IMGT annotations. Several of the top co-occurrence clusters appeared to be linked to parvovirus B19, influenza, CMV and Epstein-Barr virus, according to a later analysis. Assigning TCR associations to individual alleles was difficult when HLA alleles, especially DR and DQ, strongly co-occurred. The classifier was reported to diagnose cytomegalovirus status with high specificity and sensitivity in both the original and validation cohorts. At a false discovery rate of 0.05, a later analysis linked under 20,000 TCR beta sequences to specific HLA alleles. In a later analysis, HLA-associated TCR beta chains showed more clonal expansion and lower generation probabilities than non-associated chains that were equally common. A further reported finding was that TCR beta sequences accurately predicted the HLA-A and HLA-B alleles for most subjects in the first cohort. A group of highly shared sequence variants was considered likely to be a technical artifact of the sequencing pipeline. In a later analysis, most CMV-associated TCR beta chains were found to appear HLA-restricted, with HLA associations seemingly driven largely by CMV exposure. A total of 150 or so TCR beta chains were listed by the study as associated with cytomegalovirus. Roughly uniform sequencing depth across donors was assumed in presence/absence analyses, although this assumption may not hold. Because HLA typing was unavailable for some donors at each locus, only the typed subset was used in association tests. Immune exposure information for the cohort was limited to CMV serostatus. V-gene and J-gene trimming of TCR beta chains was associated with a missense DCLRE1C variant in a later genetic analysis, and the association was replicated in an independent cohort. Linkage disequilibrium might explain the correlated functional status among segregating V segments, but an unknown experimental factor could not be ruled out. This cohort had only TCR beta chains sequenced, and the lack of alpha or paired-chain data limited which features could be detected. A few of the identified cytomegalovirus-associated TCR beta chains were confirmed in vitro to be specific for cytomegalovirus antigens. According to the authors, the approach could potentially be generalized to other disease states and immunological phenotypes. In a later analysis, TCR association rates were found to vary across HLA loci, with the most associated TCRs seen for DRB1 alleles and the fewest for HLA-C alleles. Because counts were too low, roughly 16 rarely observed V segments, including chromosome 9 orphons, were excluded from the earlier analysis of around 640 of the donors. Most TCR sequences were observed very rarely across donors, whereas some public TCRs were present in many individuals.

Libraries were made using the immunoSEQ multiplex PCR assay. The multiplex PCR relied on a mix of 60 forward primers for TCR Vbeta segments and 13 reverse primers for TCR Jbeta segments. Amplification of the CDR3 region of rearranged TCR beta genes was performed with a multiplex PCR assay on genomic DNA. The Illumina HiSeq System was used to sequence the amplified TCR beta libraries as 87-base-pair reads. Concerning the study's data processing: In a later analysis, tens of millions of unique TCR beta chains were counted across the 690 or so repertoires, and around 11 million of these chains were shared by at least two donors. Raw reads were error-corrected and collapsed into unique sequences by a nearest-neighbor algorithm in which closely related sequences were merged to remove PCR and sequencing errors. To assign V, D and J gene segments, CDR3 sequences were aligned to IMGT reference sequences. For a sequence to be retained, a match of at least six nucleotides was required to both a V gene segment and a J gene segment. Rearrangements were classified as productive when the CDR3 lacked stop codons and remained in frame with V and J, and all other rearrangements were classified as non-productive. Following IMGT convention, CDR3 was defined as the stretch from the second conserved V-encoded cysteine up to the conserved J-encoded phenylalanine. In an earlier analysis of 587 of the donors, sequences lacking an unambiguous match to a single V gene segment were excluded. In an earlier analysis of a few hundred of the donors, a V segment was called functional when productive rearrangements were above 56.7%, and segregating when the standard deviation between donors exceeded 5%. A statistical classification framework was built to diagnose cytomegalovirus status from the catalog of TCR beta chain sequences. V and J gene assignment, in a later analysis, came from comparing TCR nucleotide sequences with IMGT/GENE-DB human TR gene sequences. The TCRdist pipeline was used in a later analysis to assign CDR3 sequences and most-parsimonious VDJ recombination scenarios. In a later analysis, each TCR beta chain was defined by its CDR3 amino acid sequence together with its V-gene family, and reads without a unique V-gene family were excluded. To address suspected cross-contamination and a sequencing artifact, a later analysis removed a few hundred highly shared, low-generation-probability nucleotide sequences. In a later analysis, a clonal expansion index was calculated for each public chain from normalized within-repertoire ranks of inferred template counts. In a later analysis, generation probabilities were computed with a VDJ recombination model fitted to out-of-frame rearrangements, and the resulting probabilities were checked against IGoR. In a later analysis, hypergeometric tests were used to score TCR-TCR, TCR-HLA and TCR-CMV co-occurrence, with a repertoire-size bias correction applied to TCR pairs. A later analysis estimated false discovery rates by permuting HLA or CMV assignments 20 times. In a later analysis, co-occurring TCRs were grouped using DBSCAN, with TCRdist sequence similarity added in when clustering inside HLA-allele-positive subsets. Repertoires with fewer than 30,000 or more than 120,000 public chains, plus five repertoires with anomalous nucleotide sharing, were excluded from co-occurrence clustering. This immuneACCESS table, as held by TCRdb, lists in-frame sequences with V and J called but not all clones. Of the missing ones, under half trace to an unresolved V gene in checked studies; the others have no known cause. V and J calls and clone size follow that table, whereas D and trimming were derived from the DNA. Recorded for this sample are over 150,000 clones; more than 65% of them occurred a single time. 2.5% to 3% of the sample rests with the top ten.

The sequenced material came from PBMCs. The sequence was obtained from a woman aged 35 to 49 in good health and CMV-seropositive.

CDR3 region: CASSLQGTNEKLFF. The nucleotides are TGCGCCAGCAGCTTACAGGGGACTAATGAAAAACTGTTTTTT. The sequence is built from TRBV5-1 and TRBJ1-4; a stretch of 7 junction bases matches TRBD1. After removal of 2 bases from V and 2 bases from J, the junction retains 0 bases not matched to a gene. The CDR3 measures 14 amino acids from cysteine to phenylalanine. Of all the DNA, just the CDR3 is kept, 42 bases in frame from base 1. Based on the germline V gene, the CDR1 and CDR2 sequences are SGHRS and YFSETQ. Beyond the CDR3, the reference TRBV5-1 and TRBJ1-4 genes provide the residues; the full variable domain reads: KAGVTQTPRYLIKTRGQQVTLSCSPISGHRSVSWYQQTPGQGLQFLFEYFSETQRNKGNFPGRFSGRQFSNSRSEMNVSTLELGDSALYLCASSLQGTNEKLFFGSGTQLSVL.